One and the same sample provided the 29 T cell receptor beta chains below, sequenced in a study of T-cell reconstitution after alpha-beta-depleted transplantation in children. Unique molecular identifiers were used to barcode this TCRbeta library. TCRdb itself ran the PCR reads through MiXCR, one entry per CDR3 protein. The top ten clones hold approximately 20% of a sample with around 72,000 distinct CDR3 sequences, 4.9% of them seen once. The input for sequencing was PBMCs, mostly from graft donor cells, taken 180 days after TCRalphabeta/CD19-depleted stem cell transplant. The origin of the receptors is a boy in the first two years of life who had a stem cell transplant for acute myeloid leukemia, so the T cells may come from the graft donor.

This clonotype was detected many times. The gene calls are TRBV6-5 and TRBJ1-3; D is unresolved. With 6 bases removed from V and 0 bases from J, the gap between germline ends came to 12 bases. Germline lookup yields CDR1 MNHEY and CDR2 SVGAGI. CDR3 length: 15 amino acids. CDR3 loop: CASRRILNSGNTIYF. CDR3 DNA: TGTGCCAGCAGGCGAATTTTGAACTCTGGAAACACCATATATTTT.

Ten or more counts support this clonotype. This chain connects TRBV3-1 to TRBJ1-5, with 11 bases that match TRBD1. CDR3 length: 15 amino acids. The J segment lost 6 bases and the V segment lost 0 bases, leaving 1 base of the junction unmatched. Germline V gives CDR1 LGHDT, CDR2 YNNKEL (reference sequence). The CDR3 DNA reads as TGTGCCAGCAGCCAAGATGGGACAGGGGGTCAGCCCCAGCATTTT. Protein product: CASSQDGTGGQPQHF.

The chain uses TRBV27 and TRBJ2-7; D gene unclear. V lost 5 bases and J 6 bases, leaving 17 bases between the germline ends. CDR1 and CDR2 (germline): MNHEY, SMNVEV (reference sequence). This CDR3 spans 14 amino acids. CDR3: CASSTSVQMPEQYF. Written as DNA, the CDR3 is TGTGCCAGCAGTACCTCCGTACAAATGCCCGAGCAGTACTTC.

This clonotype was seen at least ten times. This chain links TRBV20-1 with TRBJ2-1, with D possibly matching TRBD2 (6 bases). The CDR3 runs 15 residues. V was clipped by 4 bases and J by 10 bases, with 23 bases between them. CDR1 DFQATT and CDR2 SNEGSKA come from the germline V gene (reference sequence). CDR3 amino acids: CSATGVLGLAGEQFF. In DNA, the CDR3 is TGCAGTGCTACCGGAGTCTTGGGACTCGCAGGAGAGCAGTTCTTC.

The gene calls are TRBV7-8 and TRBJ2-5, with D perhaps TRBD2 (6 bases). Germline V gene sequence: CDR1 SGHVS, CDR2 FQNEAQ. The CDR3 loop spans 15 amino acids. Trimming left V 5 bases short and J 6 bases short, with 19 bases between. The CDR3 region has the DNA TGTGCCAGCAGCACCGTGTGGGAGGCGGGGCAGACCCAGTACTTC. Its translation is CASSTVWEAGQTQYF.

This clonotype was counted ten times or more. A read error may account for a junction end that differs from germline. This chain connects TRBV10-3 to TRBJ1-5; 10 bases fit TRBD1. Per germline, CDR1 ENHRY and CDR2 SYGVKD. The CDR3 covers 18 residues. As DNA, the CDR3 is TGTGCCATCAGTGAGCCGGGACAGGGGAAGAAATCGAATCAGGCCCAGCATTTT. As protein: CAISEPGQGKKSNQAQHF.

This clonotype was detected ten times or more. The DNA for the CDR3 is TGTGCCAGCACCCATCCCGGGGGGGCCTTCAATGAGCAGTTCTTC. It translates to CASTHPGGAFNEQFF. The chain joins TRBV12-3 or TRBV12-4 to TRBJ2-1, with 8 bases matching TRBD2. CDR3 length: 15 residues. The V segment lost 7 bases and the J segment 6 bases; nucleotides outside the gene matches: 11.

This clonotype showed up many times. The CDR3 DNA follows: TGTGCCAGCAGCCCTAGGGGTTTACGAGAGACCCAGTACTTC. Its translation: CASSPRGLRETQYF. This chain joins TRBV11-2 and TRBJ2-5; TRBD1 might be the D (5 bases). The V and J ends lost 5 bases and 4 bases respectively, with 14 bases between them. The CDR3 sequence is 14 residues long. CDR1 and CDR2 (germline): SGHAT, FQNNGV.

This clonotype has ten or more counts. This sequence joins TRBV5-5 and TRBJ2-5; unclear D gene. The germline V gene encodes CDR1 SGHKS and CDR2 YYEKEE (reference sequence). The CDR3 has 13 amino acids. Trimming took 0 bases from V and 5 from J, leaving 8 bases between them. This CDR3 reads CASSLDLWETQYF. As DNA, the CDR3 is TGTGCCAGCAGCTTGGACCTTTGGGAGACCCAGTACTTC.

This chain joins TRBV7-2 and TRBJ2-7, with D possibly TRBD1 on 5 matching bases. This CDR3 spans 14 amino acids. V was trimmed by 2 bases and J by 5 bases, leaving 13 bases between them. Germline-derived CDR1 and CDR2 are SGHTA and FQGNSA. In DNA form, the CDR3 reads TGTGCCAGCAGCTTAAAGGGGTTTTGGGACGAGCAGTACTTC. Amino acid sequence: CASSLKGFWDEQYF. Filled out from reference TRBV7-2 and TRBJ2-7, the complete variable domain reads GAGVSQSPSNKVTEKGKDVELRCDPISGHTALYWYRQSLGQGLEFLIYFQGNSAPDKSGLPSDRFSAERTGGSVSTLTIQRTQQEDSAVYLCASSLKGFWDEQYFGPGTRLTVT.

This clonotype appeared many times. The genes are TRBV11-2 and TRBJ2-7; D unresolved. V gave up 6 bases and J gave up 7 bases, with 13 bases separating them. The germline V gene has CDR1 SGHAT and CDR2 FQNNGV. This CDR3 has 12 amino acids. The DNA of the CDR3 is TGTGCCAGCAGACAATTGCCGTGGGAGCAGTACGTC. This codes for CASRQLPWEQYV.

This clonotype was recorded at least ten times. The chain joins TRBV6-5 to TRBJ1-2; 8 nucleotides agree with TRBD1. This CDR3 has 15 amino acids. CDR1 is MNHEY, CDR2 SVGAGI, per germline. The ends lost 2 bases at V and 6 bases at J; junction bases unmatched: 8. Here the CDR3 DNA reads TGTGCCAGCAGTTACGGAACCGGGACAGGCAATGGCTACACCTTC. The encoded protein is CASSYGTGTGNGYTF.

This clonotype occurred many times. The genes are TRBV24-1 and TRBJ1-1, with 8 positions matching TRBD1. J was trimmed by 6 bases and V by 3 bases; bases with no gene match: 11. Germline V CDR1 and CDR2: KGHDR, SFDVKD. The CDR3 has 16 amino acids. The CDR3: CATSDDRGEFSSEAFF. As DNA, the CDR3 is TGTGCCACCAGTGATGACAGGGGAGAGTTTAGTTCTGAAGCTTTCTTT.

This clonotype was counted between two and nine times. The gene calls are TRBV11-2 and TRBJ2-1, with D possibly matching TRBD1 (6 bases). V was shortened by 0 bases and J by 1 base, with 16 bases between the two germline ends. The V gene's germline CDR1 is SGHAT and CDR2 FQNNGV. The CDR3 contains 18 residues. The CDR3: CASSLDWGLSWSYNEQFF. The CDR3 DNA is TGTGCCAGCAGCTTAGATTGGGGGCTGTCCTGGTCCTACAATGAGCAGTTCTTC.

This clonotype was counted ten times or more. This rearrangement joins TRBV12-1 to TRBJ2-2; TRBD1 is the table's D call and was not checked against the DNA. TRBV12-1 is tagged as a pseudogene. CDR3 size: 15 residues. In nucleotides, the CDR3 is TGTGCCAGCAGCGTGACCCTGGCCCACACCGGGGAGCTGTTTTTT. Translation gives CASSVTLAHTGELFF.

In its sample, this clonotype was seen many times. The chain recombines TRBV12-3 or TRBV12-4 with TRBJ2-3, with 8 bases aligning to TRBD1. After removal of 1 base from V and 4 bases from J, the junction contained 1 base not matched to a gene. This CDR3 has 14 residues. The CDR3 sequence: CASSLETGADTQYF. In DNA, the CDR3 is TGTGCCAGCAGTTTAGAGACAGGGGCAGATACGCAGTATTTT.

This clonotype was observed at least ten times. This rearrangement joins TRBV15 to TRBJ1-4, with no clear D. V was trimmed by 0 bases and J by 2 bases, leaving 10 bases between them. This CDR3 comprises 16 residues. Germline V gives CDR1 LNHNV, CDR2 YYDKDF (reference sequence). This chain's CDR3 is CATSRDLGSTNEKLFF. The CDR3 bases are TGTGCCACCAGCAGAGATTTGGGATCGACTAATGAAAAACTGTTTTTT.

This clonotype occurred many times. The chain joins TRBV18 to TRBJ2-1, with TRBD2 matching 13 bases. CDR1 and CDR2 from the germline V gene are KGHSH and LQKENI. Trimming cost V 2 bases and J 7 bases; bases outside gene matches: 5. CDR3 length equals 16 residues. The CDR3 here is CASSPAGLAGLNEQFF. The CDR3 coding sequence is TGTGCCAGCTCACCAGCGGGACTAGCGGGGCTAAATGAGCAGTTCTTC.

The chain joins TRBV2 to TRBJ1-2; D not certain. There are 13 residues in the CDR3. Germline V CDR1 and CDR2: SNHLY, FYNNEI. V was pared by 8 bases and J by 2 bases, with 12 bases between. For the CDR3, the DNA is TGTGCCAGCGAAGGAGGGCAGAACTATGGCTACACCTTC. Its protein is CASEGGQNYGYTF.

There are many counts of this clonotype. The V call is TRBV7-2, the J call TRBJ1-4; D might be TRBD1 (5 bases). The CDR3 totals 15 residues. Germline-derived CDR1 and CDR2 are SGHTA and FQGNSA. Trimming stripped 5 bases from V and 8 bases from J, with 18 bases between. Written as DNA, the CDR3 is TGTGCCAGCAGCCCCGACAGCCTCAATGGCGAAAAACTGTTTTTT. It encodes CASSPDSLNGEKLFF.

This clonotype was found many times. The chain couples TRBV5-1 to TRBJ2-4; TRBD1 is a possible D gene (6 bases). CDR1 is SGHRS and CDR2 is YFSETQ in the germline V gene. The CDR3 runs to 15 residues. The V and J ends lost 4 bases and 6 bases respectively, with 17 bases between them. Written as DNA, the CDR3 is TGCGCCAGCAGCCTAGTATCCGGGACACTAAACATTCAGTACTTC. Its protein product is CASSLVSGTLNIQYF.

The chain uses TRBV2 and TRBJ1-2, with TRBD1 as a possible D gene (6 bases). CDR3 size: 14 residues. Between the trimmed V and J ends, which lost 4 bases and 4 bases, there was a span of 13 bases. CDR1 SNHLY and CDR2 FYNNEI come from the germline V gene. CDR3 sequence: CASSVVGGLYGYTF. The CDR3 bases are TGTGCCAGCAGTGTGGTGGGGGGCCTCTATGGCTACACCTTC.

Regarding this clonotype: A much larger clone lies one base from this, so it may be a read error. This chain connects TRBV12-3 or TRBV12-4 to TRBJ1-5, with 8 nucleotides matching TRBD1. The CDR3 length is 18 residues. CDR3 sequence reads: CTSSRAGTGGTLNQPQHF. The CDR3, as DNA: TGTACCAGCAGTCGCGCCGGGACAGGAGGTACCCTAAATCAGCCCCAGCATTTT.

This clonotype was recorded many times. CDR3 region: CASSSPPGQGDYGYTF. The CDR3 DNA sequence: TGTGCCAGCAGCTCCCCCCCTGGACAGGGCGACTATGGCTACACCTTC. This sequence joins TRBV11-2 and TRBJ1-2; 8 bases agree with TRBD1. V was clipped by 4 bases and J by 3 bases; unmatched bases: 10. CDR3 length: 16 amino acids. In germline, CDR1 is SGHAT, CDR2 FQNNGV.

V is TRBV10-2 and J is TRBJ2-5; D unresolved. Germline V CDR1 and CDR2: WSHSY, SAAADI. V was pared by 1 base and J by 1 base, with 13 bases between. CDR3 length: 16 residues. CDR3 loop: CASSEWIQELQETQYF. In DNA form, the CDR3 reads TGCGCCAGCAGTGAGTGGATCCAGGAACTCCAAGAGACCCAGTACTTC.

This clonotype was seen many times. The chain recombines TRBV20-1 with TRBJ2-1; 12 positions match TRBD2. The CDR3 has 13 residues. Germline trimming cut 6 bases from V and 7 bases from J; bases unmatched to any gene: 4. Germline-derived CDR1 and CDR2 are DFQATT and SNEGSKA (reference sequence). DNA for the CDR3: TGCAGTGCCACTAGCGGGGGGCTTAATGAGCAGTTCTTC. It specifies CSATSGGLNEQFF.

This clonotype was detected many times. The chain's CDR3 is CASSQVAGANRELFF. The CDR3 region has the DNA TGCGCCAGCAGCCAAGTCGCAGGGGCCAATAGGGAGCTGTTTTTT. The chain joins TRBV4-1 to TRBJ2-2, with D tentatively TRBD1 (6 bases). The V end was cut by 1 base, the J end by 9 bases, with 15 bases between. This CDR3 contains 15 residues. Per the germline V gene, CDR1 is MGHRA and CDR2 is YSYEKL.

This clonotype has ten or more counts. This chain's CDR3 is CASRGEYTDTQYF. In DNA, the CDR3 is TGTGCCAGCAGAGGGGAGTACACAGATACGCAGTATTTT. The gene calls are TRBV13 and TRBJ2-3; D may correspond to TRBD1 or TRBD2 (5 bases each). The CDR3 spans 13 residues. Trimming cost V 6 bases and J 2 bases, with 9 bases left between them. Germline V gene data show CDR1 as PRHDT and CDR2 as FYEKMQ (reference sequence).

This clonotype was counted ten times or more. The rearrangement links TRBV11-2 to TRBJ2-7; D not certain. Deletions cut 2 bases from V and 3 bases from J, with 20 bases between. Germline CDR1 is SGHAT and CDR2 is FQNNGV. The CDR3 covers 17 residues. This CDR3 reads CASSLPLGMVGYYEQYF. The DNA of the CDR3 is TGTGCCAGCAGCTTACCTCTGGGGATGGTAGGCTACTACGAGCAGTACTTC. Full variable domain (remainder filled in from reference TRBV11-2 and TRBJ2-7): EAGVAQSPRYKIIEKRQSVAFWCNPISGHATLYWYQQILGQGPKLLIQFQNNGVVDDSQLPKDRFSAERLKGVDSTLKIQPAKLEDSAVYLCASSLPLGMVGYYEQYFGPGTRLTVT.